Listed here is a single T cell receptor (beta chain). V lost 7 bases, J lost 2 bases, and 2 bases stayed unmatched. Per germline, CDR1 SQVTM and CDR2 ANQGSEA. CDR3 length equals 13 residues. This sample was included in a study of shared clonotypes between healthy human individuals. Data came from immunoSEQ multiplex PCR; TCRdb stores just in-frame clones and leaves some out. This table holds more than 2,000,000 clones, around 90% found once. The clonotype originates from a man younger than 30 in good health. Sequenced: naive CD4+ T cells sorted from blood. Noted subset: CD45RA+ positively selected. V is TRBV29-1 and J is TRBJ2-1, with 10 bases matching TRBD1. The CDR3 reads CSAGTGAYNEQFF. DNA for the CDR3: TGCAGCGCCGGGACAGGGGCCTACAATGAGCAGTTCTTC.